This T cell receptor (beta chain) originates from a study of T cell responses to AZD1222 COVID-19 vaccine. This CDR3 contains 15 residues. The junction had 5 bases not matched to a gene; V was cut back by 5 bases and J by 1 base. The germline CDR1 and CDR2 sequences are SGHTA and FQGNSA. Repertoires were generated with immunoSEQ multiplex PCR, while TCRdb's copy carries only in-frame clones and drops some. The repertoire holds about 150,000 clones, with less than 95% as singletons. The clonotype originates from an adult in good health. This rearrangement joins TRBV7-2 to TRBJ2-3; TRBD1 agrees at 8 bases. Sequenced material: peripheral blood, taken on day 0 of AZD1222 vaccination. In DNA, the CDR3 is TGTGCCAGCAGCCGGACAGGGCTCGGCACAGATACGCAGTATTTT. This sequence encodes CASSRTGLGTDTQYF.